This T cell receptor (beta chain) appears in the sequencing data of a study of T cells in Graves' hyperthyroidism and ophthalmopathy. This clonotype was detected ten times or more. The antigen is not known. Template material for amplifying TCR beta CDR3 regions consisted of RNA transcripts. A set of HTBI primers served as the primers for a first-round RT-PCR of the TCR CDR3. TCRdb re-analysed the multiplex PCR reads in MiXCR, keeping a single row per CDR3 protein. The table lists 500,000 to 650,000 distinct CDR3 sequences, 20% of them singletons. Ophthalmopathy cases met thresholds of Clinical Activity Score at least 3, NOSPECS grade at least 4 and duration under 3 months. Approximately 10 ml of fresh peripheral blood supplied the PBMCs. The junction had 7 bases not matched to a gene; V was cut back by 2 bases and J by 5 bases. The CDR3 has 15 residues. Whole-study results and caveats: Blood held most thyroid clonotypes expanded above 0.001 frequency.

The V gene is TRBV12-3 or TRBV12-4, the J gene TRBJ2-7, with TRBD1 identical over 9 bases. The sequence was obtained from a man aged 35 to 55 with Graves' ophthalmopathy. The sequencing input was blood. The CDR3 DNA follows: TGTGCCAGCAGTTTATTTGGACAGGGGTGGGACGAGCAGTACTTC. Amino acid sequence: CASSLFGQGWDEQYF.